The rows below give T cell receptor beta chains drawn from one sample of a study of CD8+CD57+ T cells in acquired aplastic anemia. TCRdb passed the reads through MiXCR, listing each CDR3 protein once. The data contain about 190,000 distinct CDR3 sequences, around 65% of them seen just once; the ten biggest clones take up just over 45%. Sequenced: sorted CD4+, CD8+, or CD8+CD57+ T cells (not recorded which) from PBMCs. The receptor set was obtained from a human donor with severe aplastic anemia or a healthy control (not recorded which). CDR3s include the opening cysteine and the closing phenylalanine or tryptophan. The order of the fields is V gene, D gene, J gene, clone size, CDR3 DNA, CDR3 protein. The D gene is left open where the match is weak. Clone size is stated in some rows and not others, as once, few, many or a class when expanded.

TRBV7-8	.	TRBJ1-2	.	TGTGCCAGCAGTAGCCGACAGCCTAACTATGGCTACACCTTC	CASSSRQPNYGYTF
TRBV6-6	TRBD2	TRBJ2-7	.	TGTGCCAGCAGTTATGAGACTAGCTCCCACGAGCAGTACTTC	CASSYETSSHEQYF
TRBV11-1	TRBD2	TRBJ2-7	.	TGTGCCAGCAGCCACCCATGGGGGGAGGGGTCCTACGAGCAGTACTTC	CASSHPWGEGSYEQYF
TRBV15	.	TRBJ2-7	few	TGTGCCACCAGCACGGCAGGGACGTTTACCTACGAGCAGTACTTC	CATSTAGTFTYEQYF
TRBV6-4	.	TRBJ2-7	.	TGTGCCAGCAAGTGGAAGCTGTTGGGGGGCCGCTCCTACGAGCAGTACTTC	CASKWKLLGGRSYEQYF
TRBV10-2	.	TRBJ1-5	.	TGCGCCAGCAGACCTGGCCTAGATCAGCCCCAGCATTTT	CASRPGLDQPQHF
TRBV9	TRBD1	TRBJ2-5	.	TGTGCCAGCAGCCCCCGCCGAGGGACAGGGGAAGAGACCCAGTACTTC	CASSPRRGTGEETQYF
TRBV12-3/TRBV12-4	.	TRBJ2-5	.	TGTGCCAGCAGCAGCCAGCTCGAGACCCAGTACTTC	CASSSQLETQYF
TRBV7-9	.	TRBJ2-3	.	TGTGCCAGCGCTTCGTCCCCAGCTTTGACAGATACGCAGTATTTT	CASASSPALTDTQYF
TRBV20-1	TRBD1	TRBJ1-2	.	TGCAGTGCTCCCCAGGACAGGGTCGTTGGCTACACCTTC	CSAPQDRVVGYTF
TRBV7-9	.	TRBJ1-2	.	TGTGCCAGCAGCTTACAGTCCGGGGACAACTATGGCTACACCTTC	CASSLQSGDNYGYTF
TRBV7-9	.	TRBJ2-6	.	TGTGCCAGCACCCGACTGGGGGCTGGGGCCAACGTCCTGACTTTC	CASTRLGAGANVLTF
TRBV19	TRBD1	TRBJ2-7	.	TGTGCCAGTAGTACCGGACAGGATCCCAGCTACGAGCAGTACTTC	CASSTGQDPSYEQYF
TRBV24-1	.	TRBJ2-2	.	TGTGCCACCAAAGGAGGTCACACCGGGGAGCTGTTTTTT	CATKGGHTGELFF
TRBV6-1	TRBD1	TRBJ2-1	.	TGTGCCAGCATGGATTGGGGGCAAGACAGGGCGTACAATGAGCAGTTCTTC	CASMDWGQDRAYNEQFF
TRBV6-6	.	TRBJ2-2	many	TGTGCCAGCAGACCCGGGACCGGAAACACCGGGGAGCTGTTTTTT	CASRPGTGNTGELFF